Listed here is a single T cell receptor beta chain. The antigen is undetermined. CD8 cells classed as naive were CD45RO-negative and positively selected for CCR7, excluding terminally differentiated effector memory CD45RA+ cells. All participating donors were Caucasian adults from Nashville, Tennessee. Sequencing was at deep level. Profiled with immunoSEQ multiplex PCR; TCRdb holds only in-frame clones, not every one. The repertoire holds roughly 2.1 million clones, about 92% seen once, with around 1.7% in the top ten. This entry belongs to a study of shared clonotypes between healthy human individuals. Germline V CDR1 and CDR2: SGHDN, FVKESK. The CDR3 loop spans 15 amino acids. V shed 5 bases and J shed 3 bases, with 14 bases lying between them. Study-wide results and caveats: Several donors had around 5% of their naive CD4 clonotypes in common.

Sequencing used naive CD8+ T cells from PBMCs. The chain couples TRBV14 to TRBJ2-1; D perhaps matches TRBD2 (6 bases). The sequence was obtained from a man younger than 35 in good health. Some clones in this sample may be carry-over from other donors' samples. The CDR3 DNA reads TGTGCCAGCAGCGCCGGACTATACCTCTACAATGAGCAGTTCTTC. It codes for CASSAGLYLYNEQFF. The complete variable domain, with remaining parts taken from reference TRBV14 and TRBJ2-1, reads EAGVTQFPSHSVIEKGQTVTLRCDPISGHDNLYWYRRVMGKEIKFLLHFVKESKQDESGMPNNRFLAERTGGTYSTLKVQPAELEDSGVYFCASSAGLYLYNEQFFGPGTRLTVL.